These 32 T cell receptor beta chains were sequenced from one sample in a study of cytomegalovirus exposure and HLA in healthy donors (dated by TCRdb to the late 2010s). Library preparation was by the immunoSEQ multiplex PCR assay. For the multiplex PCR, a mixture combining 60 forward primers for TCR Vbeta segments and 13 reverse primers for TCR Jbeta segments was used. The table comes from immuneACCESS by way of TCRdb, which keeps in-frame sequences with V and J called. Part of the clones is missing from these tables; in studies checked, under half for an unresolved V gene and the rest for unknown reasons. The sample table contains fewer than 150,000 clones; only one count was recorded for 55% to 80% of them. Roughly 14% of the sample is taken by the ten largest. The material sequenced was PBMCs. These receptors came from a human donor in good health.

Comment on this clone: Sequence at one end of the junction differs from germline and may be a read error. V gene TRBV7-9 combines with J gene TRBJ2-7; the match to TRBD2 covers 9 bases. Germline V lookup: CDR1 SEHNR, CDR2 FQNEAQ (reference sequence). This CDR3 is built from 15 residues. The CDR3 protein is CSSSKSSGITYEQYF. The CDR3 DNA follows: TGTTCCAGCAGCAAGTCTAGCGGGATTACCTACGAGCAGTACTTC.

The genes are TRBV5-1 and TRBJ2-3; 7 positions match TRBD1. The CDR3 runs to 16 residues. V lost 0 bases, J lost 1 base, and 5 bases stayed unmatched. Per the germline V gene, CDR1 is SGHRS and CDR2 is YFSETQ. CDR3 loop: CASSLGHGQGTDTQYF. CDR3 sequence (DNA): TGCGCCAGCAGCTTGGGTCATGGACAGGGCACAGATACGCAGTATTTT.

The chain uses TRBV19 and TRBJ1-2; a possible D gene is TRBD1 (5 bases). V lost 7 bases, J lost 2 bases, and 14 bases lay in between. The CDR3 loop spans 14 amino acids. Germline CDR1 reads LNHDA; CDR2 reads SQIVND (reference sequence). CDR3: CASNGGVANYGYTF. DNA of the CDR3: TGTGCCAGTAATGGGGGGGTTGCGAACTATGGCTACACCTTC.

The chain has TRBV5-1 and TRBJ2-4, with D perhaps matching TRBD2 (5 bases). Germline assignment: CDR1 SGHRS and CDR2 YFSETQ. The CDR3 extends over 16 amino acids. With 4 bases removed from V and 1 base from J, the gap between germline ends came to 15 bases. Here the CDR3 DNA reads TGCGCCAGCAGCCACACTGAGGGTTTTGCCAAAAACATTCAGTACTTC. The encoded protein is CASSHTEGFAKNIQYF.

The chain employs TRBV11-3 and TRBJ2-7; TRBD1 matches at 7 bases. Unmatched junction bases numbered 6, after V lost 1 base and J lost 0 bases. This CDR3 has 16 residues. Germline CDR1 reads SGHNT; CDR2 reads YENEEA. The CDR3 coding sequence is TGTGCCAGCAGCTTAGTGGGACAGTCCTACTCCTACGAGCAGTACTTC. Protein: CASSLVGQSYSYEQYF.

This clone has just one count. The gene calls are TRBV6-1 and TRBJ2-1, with 8 bases aligning to TRBD1. Germline CDR1 reads MNHNS; CDR2 reads SASEGT. V lost 4 bases to trimming and J lost 5 bases; unmatched junction nucleotides: 7. The CDR3 has 15 residues. The CDR3 loop reads CASSVQQGVHNEQFF. CDR3 nucleotide sequence: TGTGCCAGCAGTGTACAACAGGGGGTCCACAATGAGCAGTTCTTC.

V and J are TRBV7-6 and TRBJ1-5; the D is unclear. Looked up from germline, CDR1 is SGHVS and CDR2 is FNYEAQ. V shed 5 bases and J shed 1 base, with 18 bases lying between them. CDR3 length: 17 residues. The CDR3 DNA reads as TGTGCCAGCAGCCCCTCTGGGGTGGGAGAGAGCAATCAGCCCCAGCATTTT. As protein: CASSPSGVGESNQPQHF.

The chain uses TRBV5-4 and TRBJ2-5, with 12 bases fitting TRBD1. V dropped 7 bases and J dropped 5; count of bases not matched to a gene: 3. The CDR3 extends over 13 amino acids. Germline V gene sequence: CDR1 SGHNT, CDR2 YYREEE (reference sequence). The CDR3 DNA sequence: TGTGCCAGCGGGACAGGGGGCGCGGAGACCCAGTACTTC. It translates to CASGTGGAETQYF.

This clone came up once. The chain uses TRBV11-1 and TRBJ2-5, with D possibly being TRBD1 (5 bases). Germline V gene data show CDR1 as SGHAT and CDR2 as FQDESV (reference sequence). This CDR3 is 15 amino acids long. V gave up 0 bases and J gave up 2 bases, with 10 bases separating them. CDR3 coding DNA: TGTGCCAGCAGCTTAGCGGTAACAGGTCAAGAGACCCAGTACTTC. It encodes CASSLAVTGQETQYF.

This chain uses TRBV13 with TRBJ1-1, with D unclear. The CDR3 length is 16 residues. Trimming left V 6 bases short and J 1 base short, with 18 bases between. Germline CDR1 and CDR2: PRHDT and FYEKMQ (reference sequence). The CDR3 nucleotides are TGTGCCAGCAGTTTATTGCTCTCTACGGGGAACACTGAAGCTTTCTTT. Encoded protein: CASSLLLSTGNTEAFF.

The rearrangement uses TRBV7-9 and TRBJ2-1, with a possible D match to TRBD2 (6 bases). Germline CDR1 is SEHNR and CDR2 is FQNEAQ (reference sequence). The CDR3 is made up of 12 amino acids. The V gene lost 3 bases and the J gene lost 12 bases, with 12 bases spanning the gap. In DNA form, the CDR3 reads TGTGCCAGCAGCTTGGGTAGCGGATCGCAGTTCTTC. Translating it yields CASSLGSGSQFF.

This clone was seen only a few times. The rearrangement joins TRBV6-1 to TRBJ1-4, with D perhaps TRBD1 (5 bases). Trimming removed 6 bases at V and 1 base at J, with 12 bases between. The CDR3 is 15 residues long. Germline lookup yields CDR1 MNHNS and CDR2 SASEGT. The CDR3 is CASSLDSETNEKLFF. The CDR3 coding sequence is TGTGCCAGCAGCCTTGACAGCGAAACTAATGAAAAACTGTTTTTT.

The chain couples TRBV2 to TRBJ1-2; D unclear. Germline CDR1 SNHLY, CDR2 FYNNEI. The CDR3 spans 14 residues. Trimming pared 5 bases from V and 4 bases from J, leaving 14 bases between. The CDR3 DNA is TGTGCCAGCAGTCAAAGGACGGGAGGCTATGGCTACACCTTC. Protein product: CASSQRTGGYGYTF.

The chain carries TRBV27 and TRBJ2-7; D is possibly TRBD1 (5 bases). Trimming cost V 8 bases and J 0 bases, with 11 bases left between them. CDR1 and CDR2 (germline): MNHEY, SMNVEV (reference sequence). The CDR3 loop spans 13 amino acids. The CDR3 nucleotides read TGTGCCAGCTCTTGGGGCCTCTCCTACGAGCAGTACTTC. Protein sequence: CASSWGLSYEQYF.

Comments on this clone: At one of its ends the junction is not consistent with the germline gene, which may arise from a read error. The gene calls are TRBV5-6 and TRBJ1-2; 8 bases align to TRBD1. The CDR3 is made up of 15 amino acids. Germline loops: CDR1 SGHDT, CDR2 YYEEEE. Here the CDR3 reads CVSSLSARTGWGYTF. In DNA form, the CDR3 reads TGTGTCAGCAGCTTGAGCGCGCGGACAGGGTGGGGCTACACCTTC.

The chain links TRBV6-4 to TRBJ1-5, with a tentative D call TRBD1 (6 bases). Germline CDR1 is MRHNA and CDR2 is SNTAGT. This CDR3 contains 19 residues. V was cut by 5 bases and J by 0 bases, with 23 bases left in between. The CDR3 nucleotides are TGTGCCAGCAGTACCCGGGACACGATTCTTTCTTATAGCAATCAGCCCCAGCATTTT. It is translated as CASSTRDTILSYSNQPQHF.

The chain uses TRBV6-1 and TRBJ1-1; weak D call: TRBD1 (5 bases). Germline CDR1 is MNHNS and CDR2 is SASEGT. The V and J ends lost 10 bases and 4 bases respectively, with 16 bases between them. The CDR3 has 13 amino acids. CDR3 sequence: CATTRVLTTEAFF. CDR3 DNA sequence: TGTGCCACCACCAGGGTCTTGACCACTGAAGCTTTCTTT.

This clone was seen a handful of times. The chain combines TRBV7-9 with TRBJ1-2; tentatively, D is TRBD1 (5 bases). The CDR3 loop spans 15 amino acids. The germline CDR1 and CDR2 sequences are SEHNR and FQNEAQ (reference sequence). Trimming removed 1 base at V and 3 bases at J, with 12 bases between. CDR3 bases: TGTGCCAGCAGCTTAGGGAGCCAGGGCTACTATGGCTACACCTTC. Its translation: CASSLGSQGYYGYTF.

This clone has more than one count but fewer than ten. V is TRBV9 and J is TRBJ1-5; the D is unclear. Germline V gene sequence: CDR1 SGDLS, CDR2 YYNGEE. The V and J ends lost 0 bases and 5 bases respectively, with 6 bases between them. The CDR3 runs 13 residues. The CDR3 region is CASSVGADQPQHF. In nucleotides, the CDR3 is TGTGCCAGCAGCGTAGGGGCAGATCAGCCCCAGCATTTT.

The CDR3 is CAWGKGTSGNTEQFF. CDR3 bases: TGTGCCTGGGGGAAGGGGACTAGCGGGAATACTGAGCAGTTCTTC. V usage is TRBV30 and J usage is TRBJ2-1; 13 bases map to TRBD2. Trimming at V came to 5 bases and at J to 9 bases, leaving 10 bases not matched to a gene. The germline gives CDR1 GTSNPN, CDR2 SVGIG (reference sequence). This CDR3 has 15 residues.

The chain links TRBV6-5 to TRBJ2-1; the D gene is possibly TRBD2 (6 bases). Germline CDR1 MNHEY, CDR2 SVGAGI. The CDR3 sequence is 14 residues long. Trimming removed 5 bases from V and 4 bases from J, with 12 bases in between. CDR3 bases: TGTGCCAGCAGTACGGGACTTCCATACAATGAGCAGTTCTTC. Protein product: CASSTGLPYNEQFF.

This clone came up a few times. The chain has TRBV30 and TRBJ1-5; 12 positions agree with TRBD1. The CDR3 has 17 residues. CDR1 is GTSNPN and CDR2 is SVGIG in the germline V gene (reference sequence). V lost 5 bases, J lost 2 bases, and 10 bases stayed unmatched. DNA of the CDR3: TGTGCCTGGGCCCGGGACAGGGGGCGCAGGGGCAATCAGCCCCAGCATTTT. Translated, it gives CAWARDRGRRGNQPQHF.

This sequence joins TRBV19 and TRBJ1-3; TRBD1 is a possible D gene (5 bases). Germline V gene sequence: CDR1 LNHDA, CDR2 SQIVND (reference sequence). V lost 3 bases and J 4 bases, leaving 10 bases between the germline ends. The CDR3 has 14 residues. The CDR3 spells CASSIGGRGNTIYF. The CDR3 nucleotides are TGTGCCAGTAGTATCGGGGGGAGAGGAAACACCATATATTTT.

V gene TRBV21-1 combines with J gene TRBJ1-5; TRBD1 was called by the table and not checked on the DNA. TRBV21-1 has pseudogene status. This CDR3 is built from 19 residues. CDR3 nucleotide sequence: TGTGCCAGCAGCAAAACGGACAGGGGGCATCTTGATAGCAATCAGCCCCAGCATTTT. It yields the protein CASSKTDRGHLDSNQPQHF.

To note about this clone: A junction end diverges from the germline sequence, so it may reflect a read error. The V call is TRBV20-1, the J call TRBJ2-5; TRBD1 matches at 7 bases. The CDR3 is 11 residues long. Germline lookup yields CDR1 DFQATT and CDR2 SNEGSKA (reference sequence). The CDR3 sequence: CSARDYGDSHF. DNA for the CDR3: TGCAGTGCTAGAGATTATGGGGACAGCCACTTC.

The V call is TRBV11-3, the J call TRBJ2-1, with 9 positions matching TRBD1. The CDR3 is made up of 14 amino acids. The germline V gene has CDR1 SGHNT and CDR2 YENEEA. V trimming: 4 bases; J trimming: 5 bases; junction bases outside the gene matches: 3. CDR3 protein: CASSSGTGHNEQFF. The CDR3 DNA reads as TGTGCCAGCAGCTCCGGGACAGGGCACAATGAGCAGTTCTTC.

The CDR3 sequence: CASRPTSGSTDTQYF. In nucleotides, the CDR3 is TGTGCCAGCAGGCCAACTAGCGGGAGTACAGATACGCAGTATTTT. This chain connects TRBV27 to TRBJ2-3; 11 positions match TRBD2. Germline assignment: CDR1 MNHEY and CDR2 SMNVEV (reference sequence). This CDR3 region has 15 residues. V shed 6 bases and J 3 bases; nucleotides not matched to a gene: 5.

V is TRBV9 and J is TRBJ2-2; TRBD1 agrees at 9 bases. V was pared by 4 bases and J by 6 bases, with 7 bases of the junction left unmatched. Germline CDR1 is SGDLS and CDR2 is YYNGEE. The CDR3 totals 15 residues. The CDR3 coding sequence is TGTGCCAGCAGCAGGGGACAGGGTGGAGCCGGGGAGCTGTTTTTT. Translated: CASSRGQGGAGELFF.

The chain uses TRBV20-1 and TRBJ1-1; D not resolved. The germline V gene has CDR1 DFQATT and CDR2 SNEGSKA (reference sequence). V lost 8 bases and J 10 bases, leaving 17 bases between the germline ends. The CDR3 totals 11 residues. The CDR3 nucleotides are TGCAGTACAAAGGAGGCTTGGGGAGCTTTCTTT. Translating it yields CSTKEAWGAFF.

The V call is TRBV5-8, the J call TRBJ1-6, with D unresolved. Trimming removed 0 bases at V and 6 bases at J, with 10 bases between. The CDR3 has 15 residues. In germline, CDR1 is SGHTS, CDR2 YDEGEE. The CDR3 DNA is TGTGCCAGCAGCTTGGTCTCCCTCCGTAATTCACCCCTCCACTTT. Its translation: CASSLVSLRNSPLHF. Looking up the rest from reference TRBV5-8 and TRBJ1-6 gives the full variable domain: EAGVTQSPTHLIKTRGQQATLRCSPISGHTSVYWYQQALGLGLQFLLWYDEGEERNRGNFPPRFSGRQFPNYSSELNVNALELEDSALYLCASSLVSLRNSPLHFGNGTRLTVT.

The gene calls are TRBV7-3 and TRBJ2-1; maybe TRBD2 (6 bases). CDR1 and CDR2 from the germline V gene are SGHTA and FQGTGA. Deletions cut 5 bases from V and 1 base from J, with 18 bases between. CDR3 length: 17 amino acids. In DNA form, the CDR3 reads TGTGCCAGCAGCCCCCAACCGGGACTTGCATCCTACAATGAGCAGTTCTTC. Its protein is CASSPQPGLASYNEQFF. Drawing the rest from reference TRBV7-3 and TRBJ2-1, the complete variable domain is GAGVSQTPSNKVTEKGKYVELRCDPISGHTALYWYRQSLGQGPEFLIYFQGTGAADDSGLPNDRFFAVRPEGSVSTLKIQRTERGDSAVYLCASSPQPGLASYNEQFFGPGTRLTVL.

The chain recombines TRBV19 with TRBJ2-7, with 7 bases matching TRBD1. Germline-derived CDR1 and CDR2 are LNHDA and SQIVND (reference sequence). This CDR3 has 14 residues. Trimming cost V 5 bases and J 4 bases; bases outside gene matches: 8. The CDR3, as DNA: TGTGCCAGTAGTTCCCTGAGACAGGGATACGAGCAGTACTTC. It specifies CASSSLRQGYEQYF.